These 26 T cell receptor beta chains came from one sample sequenced in a study of T cell repertoires in cytomegalovirus infection. From the reads, TCRdb called clonotypes with MiXCR, one entry per CDR3 protein. The data show around 240,000 distinct CDR3 sequences, 22% seen once. Input material: CD8+ T cells from PBMCs. The source of these receptors is a human donor in good health (CMV status not recorded). Some clones in this sample may be carry-over from other donors' samples.

The chain combines TRBV29-1 with TRBJ2-7, with 8 bases lining up with TRBD1. The germline V gene encodes CDR1 SQVTM and CDR2 ANQGSEA. This CDR3 comprises 12 residues. The junction had 6 bases not matched to a gene; V was cut back by 4 bases and J by 7 bases. The CDR3 loop is CSVGQGAREQYF. CDR3 DNA sequence: TGCAGCGTTGGGCAGGGGGCGCGGGAGCAGTACTTC.

This clonotype has only a few counts. The gene calls are TRBV28 and TRBJ2-7; unclear D gene. Trimming pared 3 bases from V and 0 bases from J, leaving 9 bases between. The CDR3 sequence is 14 residues long. Per the germline V gene, CDR1 is MDHEN and CDR2 is SYDVKM. CDR3 in amino acids: CASSLVRSSYEQYF. The CDR3 DNA reads TGTGCCAGCAGTTTGGTCCGGAGCTCCTACGAGCAGTACTTC.

This clonotype was detected a few times. This rearrangement joins TRBV28 to TRBJ2-2; D unresolved. V was cut by 3 bases and J by 7 bases, with 3 bases left in between. Germline V CDR1 and CDR2: MDHEN, SYDVKM. The CDR3 covers 11 residues. The CDR3 loop reads CASSLSGELFF. CDR3 nucleotide sequence: TGTGCCAGCAGTTTGAGCGGGGAGCTGTTTTTT.

This clonotype was observed a few times. This chain connects TRBV4-1 to TRBJ1-2, with TRBD1 matching 7 bases. The CDR3 runs to 17 residues. Losses at the gene ends were 1 base for V and 4 bases for J; bases not matched to a gene: 12. Germline V CDR1 and CDR2: MGHRA, YSYEKL. CDR3 region: CASSQGVTPGQIYGYTF. CDR3 in DNA: TGCGCCAGCAGCCAAGGGGTTACCCCGGGACAGATCTATGGCTACACCTTC.

The rearrangement links TRBV28 to TRBJ2-1; D unclear. Trimming shortened V by 6 bases and J by 5 bases, and 14 bases separated the two germline ends. The germline V gene encodes CDR1 MDHEN and CDR2 SYDVKM. The CDR3 consists of 14 residues. DNA for the CDR3: TGTGCCAGCAGCCCATTGCTAAGAGACAATGAGCAGTTCTTC. Residues: CASSPLLRDNEQFF.

This clonotype was recorded many times. This sequence joins TRBV7-9 and TRBJ2-5, with 7 bases aligning to TRBD2. Germline CDR1 and CDR2: SEHNR and FQNEAQ (reference sequence). The V gene end was trimmed by 5 bases and the J gene end by 10 bases; junction bases not matched to a gene: 10. This CDR3 has 13 residues. The CDR3 coding sequence is TGTGCCAGCAGCCGCCAGGCGGGGAGGGGCCAGTACTTC. It is translated as CASSRQAGRGQYF.

In its sample, this clonotype was seen a few times. CDR3 sequence reads: CASQIPGRGSSYNEQFF. The CDR3 bases are TGTGCCAGCCAAATACCGGGACGGGGAAGCTCCTACAATGAGCAGTTCTTC. The rearrangement joins TRBV7-9 to TRBJ2-1; either TRBD1 or TRBD2 may fit D (5 bases each). This CDR3 is 17 amino acids long. Trimming took 8 bases from V and 0 from J, leaving 20 bases between them. Germline V gene lookup returns CDR1 SEHNR and CDR2 FQNEAQ (reference sequence).

This clonotype has only a few counts. The rearrangement joins TRBV5-1 to TRBJ1-5; no clear D. Looked up from germline, CDR1 is SGHRS and CDR2 is YFSETQ. Trimming removed 2 bases from V and 4 bases from J, with 4 bases in between. The length of the CDR3 is 12 residues. The CDR3 nucleotides read TGCGCCAGCAGCTTAAGGAATCAGCCCCAGCATTTT. Translating it yields CASSLRNQPQHF.

As to this clonotype: One end of the junction varies from germline; a read error may be responsible. The chain is built from TRBV2 and TRBJ1-2; 7 nucleotides align to TRBD1. The V gene's germline CDR1 is SNHLY and CDR2 FYNNEI. This CDR3 contains 11 residues. DNA of the CDR3: TGTGCCAGCAGTCCCGGGACAGAACTTCCCTTC. Its translation is CASSPGTELPF.

J is TRBJ1-4 and V is TRBV2; possibly TRBD1 for D (5 bases). V was trimmed by 1 base and J by 6 bases, leaving 15 bases between them. Germline V lookup: CDR1 SNHLY, CDR2 FYNNEI. The CDR3 sequence is 16 residues long. The chain's CDR3 is CASSEELRGVHEKLFF. The CDR3 DNA is TGTGCCAGCAGTGAAGAGCTTCGGGGGGTCCATGAAAAACTGTTTTTT. The full variable domain, rest sourced from reference TRBV2 and TRBJ1-4, is EPEVTQTPSHQVTQMGQEVILRCVPISNHLYFYWYRQILGQKVEFLVSFYNNEISEKSEIFDDQFSVERPDGSNFTLKIRSTKLEDSAMYFCASSEELRGVHEKLFFGSGTQLSVL.

This clonotype was seen a few times. The chain joins TRBV7-2 to TRBJ2-3; 15 nucleotides line up with TRBD2. Germline V gives CDR1 SGHTA, CDR2 FQGNSA. V lost 4 bases and J lost 1; bases outside the gene matches: 6. The CDR3 covers 18 residues. The CDR3 spells CASSSGLAGGYGTDTQYF. As DNA, the CDR3 is TGTGCCAGCAGCTCCGGACTAGCGGGGGGGTATGGCACAGATACGCAGTATTTT.

This chain uses TRBV29-1 with TRBJ1-2, with 9 positions matching TRBD1. Germline V gene sequence: CDR1 SQVTM, CDR2 ANQGSEA. The CDR3 sequence is 17 residues long. Trimming removed 4 bases from V and 4 bases from J; junction bases left unmatched: 16. CDR3 amino acids: CSVASERLDRGPYGYTF. For the CDR3, the DNA is TGCAGCGTTGCCTCCGAACGGCTGGACAGGGGTCCCTATGGCTACACCTTC.

V gene TRBV27 combines with J gene TRBJ2-2; D is possibly TRBD1 (5 bases). V gave up 0 bases and J gave up 4 bases, with 18 bases separating them. This CDR3 is 18 amino acids long. Germline loops: CDR1 MNHEY, CDR2 SMNVEV (reference sequence). The CDR3 region is CASSLSGAGSWGTGELFF. In DNA, the CDR3 is TGTGCCAGCAGTTTATCTGGGGCAGGGTCCTGGGGCACCGGGGAGCTGTTTTTT.

The chain joins TRBV7-4 to TRBJ2-5; D gene unclear. The V end lost 6 bases, the J end lost 0 bases, and 8 bases lay between the germline ends. This CDR3 region has 13 residues. The germline CDR1 and CDR2 sequences are SGHVT and SQSDAQ. The CDR3 loop is CASRLVHQETQYF. The CDR3 DNA is TGTGCCAGCAGATTGGTCCACCAAGAGACCCAGTACTTC.

This chain joins TRBV28 and TRBJ2-1; D is unresolved. The CDR3 consists of 13 residues. Germline loops: CDR1 MDHEN, CDR2 SYDVKM. The ends were cut back, 3 bases at V and 6 bases at J, with 9 bases in the middle. CDR3 sequence reads: CASSFSGINEQFF. As DNA, the CDR3 is TGTGCCAGCAGTTTCTCTGGGATCAATGAGCAGTTCTTC. The variable domain in full, completed from reference TRBV28 and TRBJ2-1, reads DVKVTQSSRYLVKRTGEKVFLECVQDMDHENMFWYRQDPGLGLRLIYFSYDVKMKEKGDIPEGYSVSREKKERFSLILESASTNQTSMYLCASSFSGINEQFFGPGTRLTVL.

The rearrangement uses TRBV2 and TRBJ2-2; TRBD1 matches at 8 bases. Germline loops: CDR1 SNHLY, CDR2 FYNNEI. The ends lost 10 bases at V and 1 base at J; junction bases unmatched: 2. The CDR3 sequence is 13 residues long. In DNA, the CDR3 is TGTGCCACTGGGACAGGGAACACCGGGGAGCTGTTTTTT. Amino acids: CATGTGNTGELFF.

Many counts were recorded for this clonotype. The rearrangement joins TRBV12-3 or TRBV12-4 to TRBJ1-6, with TRBD1 identical over 7 bases. The CDR3 is made up of 14 amino acids. J lost 7 bases, V lost 5 bases, and 5 bases had no gene match. Here the CDR3 reads CASSPGTDNSPLHF. DNA for the CDR3: TGTGCCAGCAGTCCCGGGACAGACAATTCACCCCTCCACTTT.

This chain uses TRBV4-2 with TRBJ2-3; TRBD1 matches at 10 bases. This CDR3 is 12 amino acids long. Germline CDR1 is LGHNA and CDR2 is YNFKEQ. V was clipped by 1 base and J by 14 bases; unmatched bases: 3. The CDR3 region is CASSQGQGARYF. The CDR3 DNA reads as TGTGCCAGCAGCCAAGGACAGGGGGCTCGGTATTTT.

The chain employs TRBV29-1 and TRBJ2-7, with D maybe TRBD2 (6 bases). This CDR3 spans 13 amino acids. CDR1 SQVTM and CDR2 ANQGSEA come from the germline V gene. V was shortened by 4 bases and J by 3 bases, with 13 bases between the two germline ends. The CDR3: CSVVGGADYEQYF. The CDR3 region has the DNA TGCAGCGTTGTCGGCGGGGCCGACTACGAGCAGTACTTC.

There are many counts of this clonotype. This rearrangement joins TRBV12-3 or TRBV12-4 to TRBJ1-2, with a weak D call TRBD1 (5 bases). Trimming cost V 2 bases and J 3 bases, with 10 bases left between them. This CDR3 spans 14 amino acids. CDR3 coding DNA: TGTGCCAGCAGTTTATCGGGGGACTACTATGGCTACACCTTC. Translating gives CASSLSGDYYGYTF.

This clonotype appeared once. The chain employs TRBV27 and TRBJ2-1; D assignment may be TRBD1 or TRBD2 (6 bases each). Trimming took off 9 bases at V and 4 bases at J, with 16 bases between the two ends. Germline CDR1 and CDR2: MNHEY and SMNVEV (reference sequence). There are 14 residues in the CDR3. CDR3 protein: CASTLGGTYNEQFF. The DNA for the CDR3 is TGTGCCAGTACGCTAGGGGGGACATACAATGAGCAGTTCTTC.

The rearrangement links TRBV6-5 to TRBJ2-7; D is perhaps TRBD2 (5 bases). The length of the CDR3 is 16 residues. V shed 5 bases and J shed 0 bases, with 17 bases lying between them. Germline assignment: CDR1 MNHEY and CDR2 SVGAGI. CDR3 coding DNA: TGTGCCAGCAGTCCGACCCCGGAGGTTAGCTCCTACGAGCAGTACTTC. It encodes CASSPTPEVSSYEQYF.

Only one count was recorded for this clonotype. A much larger clone differs from this one at a single base, so this may be a read error. The chain links TRBV7-4 to TRBJ2-5; TRBD1 agrees at 7 bases. With 6 bases clipped from V and 5 bases from J, the junction kept 12 bases outside the gene matches. From germline, CDR1 is SGHVT and CDR2 SQSDAQ. The CDR3 is 15 residues long. The CDR3 sequence: CASRSNRGSGETQYF. The DNA of the CDR3 is TGTGCCAGCAGGTCGAACAGGGGATCGGGTGAGACCCAGTACTTC.

The chain couples TRBV20-1 to TRBJ2-1, with 12 bases lining up with TRBD2. The germline V gene encodes CDR1 DFQATT and CDR2 SNEGSKA (reference sequence). This CDR3 contains 15 residues. The V segment lost 6 bases and the J segment 8 bases; nucleotides outside the gene matches: 11. The CDR3 bases are TGCAGTGCCGCGACTAGCGGGGGCCCTGGTGATGAGCAGTTCTTC. Amino acids: CSAATSGGPGDEQFF.

This clonotype showed up just a few times. The chain links TRBV28 to TRBJ2-1; 8 bases line up with TRBD2. The ends lost 2 bases at V and 1 base at J; junction bases unmatched: 4. The germline gives CDR1 MDHEN, CDR2 SYDVKM. The CDR3 contains 16 residues. The CDR3, as DNA: TGTGCCAGCAGTTTAGAGCGCGGGGGGTCCTACAATGAGCAGTTCTTC. It specifies CASSLERGGSYNEQFF.

In this sample, this clonotype turned up a few times. This chain joins TRBV2 and TRBJ2-2; 8 positions match TRBD1. This CDR3 comprises 13 residues. Trimming at V came to 10 bases and at J to 4 bases, leaving 5 bases not matched to a gene. From germline, CDR1 is SNHLY and CDR2 FYNNEI. This chain's CDR3 is CATNRGSTGELFF. For the CDR3, the DNA is TGTGCCACCAACAGGGGGAGCACCGGGGAGCTGTTTTTT.